The TCR beta chain described here comes from a study of regulatory T cells in long-lasting Graves disease. CDR1 is SGDLS, CDR2 YYNGEE, per germline. V was shortened by 1 base and J by 7 bases, with 19 bases between the two germline ends. The CDR3 contains 16 residues. Assembly of TCR beta libraries relied on iRepertoire HTBI primers together with Arm-PCR of CDR3 regions. TCRdb reprocessed the multiplex PCR reads via MiXCR and lists one record per CDR3 protein. Of approximately 230,000 distinct CDR3 sequences in the sample, approximately 16% were seen once. This clonotype was seen many times. Time point indicated: newly diagnosed GD, antithyroid drugs for less than 3 months. Extracted PBMC RNA gave rise to the TCR library.

This TCR derives from a female donor with Graves disease. The sequenced sample was peripheral blood mononuclear cells (PBMCs), obtained at new diagnosis, from a patient treated with antithyroid drugs. This sequence joins TRBV9 and TRBJ2-3; the D call may be TRBD1 or TRBD2 (5 bases each). The CDR3 DNA is TGTGCCAGCAGCGTATCCCGGGACGACACATTCTATACGCAGTATTTT. This codes for CASSVSRDDTFYTQYF. Complete variable domain (other parts from reference TRBV9 and TRBJ2-3): DSGVTQTPKHLITATGQRVTLRCSPRSGDLSVYWYQQSLDQGLQFLIQYYNGEERAKGNILERFSAQQFPDLHSELNLSSLELGDSALYFCASSVSRDDTFYTQYFGPGTRLTVL.